A selection of T cell receptor beta chains follows, all from one sample in a study of OX40 agonist ivuxolimab in advanced cancers. The method was immunoSEQ multiplex PCR; TCRdb's version includes in-frame clones alone and lacks a portion of them. The sample has roughly 65,000 clones, 82% seen once. Sequenced material: CD4+ or CD8+ T cells sorted from blood, taken in a trial of the OX40 agonist ivuxolimab. Receptors were obtained from an adult with an advanced solid tumor such as melanoma, head and neck, liver or kidney cancer. Both conserved end residues are part of each CDR3. D genes are given only for firm matches. Rows give clone size only sometimes, using once, few, many, or a class for an expanded clone.

. TRBJ1-6 TRBV27 . TGTGCCAGCAGTACAGACAGGTTCGAACCCCTCCACTTT CASSTDRFEPLHF
TRBD1 TRBJ2-7 TRBV5-1 . TGCGCCAGCAGCTTGGCGGGACAGGGCAATTCCGAGCAGTACTTC CASSLAGQGNSEQYF
. TRBJ1-1 TRBV4-1 . TGCGCCAGCAGCCAAGGGCTCCAAGTGTACACTGAAGCTTTCTTT CASSQGLQVYTEAFF
TRBD1 TRBJ1-1 TRBV2 . TGTGCCAGCAGGGACAGGGGTGCGACTGAAGCTTTCTTT CASRDRGATEAFF
. TRBJ1-4 TRBV27 . TGTGCCAGCAGGCAGAATTCGGGGACCCCGAATGAAAAACTGTTTTTT CASRQNSGTPNEKLFF
. TRBJ2-6 TRBV2 . TGTGCCAGCAGGGACGGCTCTGGGGCCAACGTCCTGACTTTC CASRDGSGANVLTF
. TRBJ1-5 TRBV2 few TGTGCCAGCAGCGGGGGGACACAAAGCAATCAGCCCCAGCATTTT CASSGGTQSNQPQHF
. TRBJ2-3 TRBV6-5 . TGTGCCAGCAGTAAGGGGCGGGGCACAGATACGCAGTATTTT CASSKGRGTDTQYF
. TRBJ1-3 TRBV6-1 . TGTGCCAGCAGCATGGGGGGAGGAAACACCATATATTTT CASSMGGGNTIYF
TRBD2 TRBJ2-7 TRBV15 . TGTGCCACCAGCAGAGATCGGACTAGCGGTTACGAGCAGTACTTC CATSRDRTSGYEQYF
TRBD2 TRBJ2-3 TRBV25-1 . TGTGCCAGCAGTGAAGCGGGGGGGTTCACAGATACGCAGTATTTT CASSEAGGFTDTQYF
TRBD1 TRBJ1-2 TRBV7-9 medium-sized TGTGCCAGCAGCTCCTCCGGGACAGGGGCTGGCTACACCTTC CASSSSGTGAGYTF
TRBD1 TRBJ1-5 TRBV7-8 . TGTGCCAGCAGCTTACAGGGGGCATTGAGCAATCAGCCCCAGCATTTT CASSLQGALSNQPQHF
. TRBJ2-2 TRBV4-1 . TGCGCCAGCAGCCAAGAGGGGTGGGCAAGGGCGAACACCGGGGAGCTGTTTTTT CASSQEGWARANTGELFF
. TRBJ2-5 TRBV14 . TGTGCCAGCAGCCAAGGGAGCGCGGCCCAGTACTTC CASSQGSAAQYF
TRBD1 TRBJ1-1 TRBV2 few TGTGCCAGCAGTCAGACAGGGAAAGATTACGCTGAAGCTTTCTTT CASSQTGKDYAEAFF
TRBD1 TRBJ1-1 TRBV7-2 . TGTGCCAGCAGCTTAGCGGCAGGGGGCACTGAAGCTTTCTTT CASSLAAGGTEAFF
TRBD1 TRBJ1-5 TRBV5-6 . TGTGCCAGCAGCTCAGACAGGGTCGGCAATCAGCCCCAGCATTTT CASSSDRVGNQPQHF
. TRBJ1-2 TRBV5-8 . TGTGCCAGCAGCTTGGTCGGGCGGGATGGCTACACCTTC CASSLVGRDGYTF
. TRBJ2-5 TRBV6-1 . TGTGCCAGCAGTCCGGACCGGGAGACCCAGTACTTC CASSPDRETQYF
. TRBJ2-1 TRBV7-9 . TGTGCCAGCTCGAACAATGAGCAGTTCTTC CASSNNEQFF
. TRBJ2-2 TRBV5-1 once TGCGCCAGCAGCTTGGACACCAACACCGGGGAGCTGTTTTTT CASSLDTNTGELFF
TRBD1 TRBJ2-3 TRBV28 few TGTGCCAGCAGTGCCCGCTCTGGGACAGGGACGCTATCTGATACGCAGTATTTT CASSARSGTGTLSDTQYF
. TRBJ2-7 TRBV13 . TGTGCCAGCAGCTTAACGGGGTCCTACGAGCAGTACTTC CASSLTGSYEQYF
TRBD1 TRBJ1-1 TRBV5-5 . TGTGCCAGCAGCGCCTCAGGGGGCGGGAACACTGAAGCTTTCTTT CASSASGGGNTEAFF
. TRBJ2-3 TRBV29-1 . TGCAGCGTTGAAGGGGCGTCAGGACTGGGCACAGATACGCAGTATTTT CSVEGASGLGTDTQYF
. TRBJ2-5 TRBV6-5 . TGTGCCAGCAGTTACCGGCAGGGCAGGTTAGAGACCCAGTACTTC CASSYRQGRLETQYF
. TRBJ2-7 TRBV6-6 . TGTGCCAGCCACCGGGAGTCGGGTGAGCAGTACTTC CASHRESGEQYF
TRBD2 TRBJ2-7 TRBV4-2 . TGTGCCAGCAGCCAAGGATCCGCCGGGAGGGGCCTTTACGAGCAGTACTTC CASSQGSAGRGLYEQYF
. TRBJ1-1 TRBV7-2 . TGTGCCAGCAGCCCTCAATGGGGTGACACTGAAGCTTTCTTT CASSPQWGDTEAFF
TRBD2 TRBJ2-1 TRBV5-1 . TGCGCCAGCAGCTTGGTGACTAGCGGATACAATGAGCAGTTCTTC CASSLVTSGYNEQFF
TRBD1 TRBJ1-2 TRBV4-2 . TGTGCCAGCAGCCAGGCAACAGGGGGCTATGGCTACACCTTC CASSQATGGYGYTF
. TRBJ2-3 TRBV11-2 once TGTGCCAGCAGCTTAGGACTGTCACAGTCGTCGCAGTATTTT CASSLGLSQSSQYF
TRBD1 TRBJ1-5 TRBV7-9 . TGTGCCAGCAGTAAAACCCGGGACAGCATTAGCAATCAGCCCCAGCATTTT CASSKTRDSISNQPQHF
. TRBJ2-5 TRBV5-1 . TGCGCCAGCAGCCCGACAGCACAAGAGACCCAGTACTTC CASSPTAQETQYF
. TRBJ2-4 TRBV7-9 . TGTGCCAGCAGCTTAGGTAGCGGCGGTTCAGCCAAAAACATTCAGTACTTC CASSLGSGGSAKNIQYF
. TRBJ2-2 TRBV4-3 . TGCGCCAGCAGCCAAGGCTTCTACACCGGGGAGCTGTTTTTT CASSQGFYTGELFF
. TRBJ1-3 TRBV7-2 once TGTGCCAGCAGCTTAGACGGGGGCACAAACACCATATATTTT CASSLDGGTNTIYF
. TRBJ2-7 TRBV4-1 once TGCGCCAGCAGCCCATCGTGGGACTACGAGCAGTACTTC CASSPSWDYEQYF
. TRBJ2-3 TRBV5-4 once TGTGCCAGCAGCTATAGTGGAGATTCCACAGATACGCAGTATTTT CASSYSGDSTDTQYF
. TRBJ2-5 TRBV5-4 . TGTGCCAGCAGCTTGGTAGGGGCCCGCCAAGAGACCCAGTACTTC CASSLVGARQETQYF
TRBD2 TRBJ2-1 TRBV7-2 . TGTGCCAGCAGCCTCCGCGGGGGGGCCATCGATGAGCAGTTCTTC CASSLRGGAIDEQFF
TRBD1 TRBJ1-4 TRBV28 . TGTGCCAGCAGTCTCCCCGGGACAGGGTTTGAAAAACTGTTTTTT CASSLPGTGFEKLFF
. TRBJ2-1 TRBV9 . TGTGCCAGCAGCCTGGACTCTTACAATGAGCAGTTCTTC CASSLDSYNEQFF
. TRBJ2-6 TRBV19 . TGTGCCAGTAGGACAGGTGGGGCCAACGTCCTGACTTTC CASRTGGANVLTF
. TRBJ1-2 TRBV5-5 . TGTGCCAGCAGCTTGGCGGTCTCTCTCTATGGCTACACCTTC CASSLAVSLYGYTF
. TRBJ2-2 TRBV7-2 . TGTGCCAGCAGCTTTTCCGGGGCCGGGGAGCTGTTTTTT CASSFSGAGELFF
. TRBJ2-2 TRBV11-2 once TGTGCCAGCAGCCCCCTAGGGGGAGCGGACGGGGAGCTGTTTTTT CASSPLGGADGELFF
. TRBJ2-1 TRBV7-7 . TGTGCCAGCAGCCCCTCGGGGGACAATGAGCAGTTCTTC CASSPSGDNEQFF
. TRBJ1-1 TRBV14 . TGTGCCAGCAGCCAAACGCAGGGGCCCAAGACTGAAGCTTTCTTT CASSQTQGPKTEAFF
TRBD1 TRBJ2-7 TRBV5-4 once TGTGCCAGCAGCCACGGGACAGGACCCTACGAGCAGTACTTC CASSHGTGPYEQYF
. TRBJ1-4 TRBV5-1 . TGCGCCAGCAGCGGGGGTCCTAATGAAAAACTGTTTTTT CASSGGPNEKLFF
. TRBJ1-1 TRBV10-3 . TGTGCCATCAGTGAGTCGACGACTGAGGCTTTCTTT CAISESTTEAFF
. TRBJ1-3 TRBV13 . TGTGCCAGCAGCCTCCGGGGAATCGGAAACACCATATATTTT CASSLRGIGNTIYF
. TRBJ2-3 TRBV29-1 . TGCAGCGTTGGTCCAGGGAGCACAGATACGCAGTATTTT CSVGPGSTDTQYF